This T cell receptor (beta chain) comes out of a study of type 1 and type 2 diabetes patients. For the study at large: From PBMCs, CD4+ and CD8+ T cells were isolated by magnetic microbeads.

Donors had no other autoimmune disease or infection in four weeks. Amplification started from genomic DNA. Amplification of the beta chain CDR3 used 30 forward and 13 reverse multiplex primers. TCRdb processed the multiplex PCR reads anew with MiXCR; each CDR3 protein has one entry. The data contain some 250,000 distinct CDR3 sequences, roughly 50% of them singletons. The germline V gene has CDR1 DFQATT and CDR2 SNEGSKA (reference sequence). The CDR3 runs 15 residues. What was sequenced was peripheral blood mononuclear cells (PBMCs). This TCR came from a man between 18 and 35 years old with type 2 diabetes. The rearrangement links TRBV20-1 to TRBJ2-5, with 9 bases that match TRBD2. Judging by the DNA end, TRBJ2-7 fits better; the J call may be wrong. Written as DNA, the CDR3 is TGCAGTGCTAGAGTGTATTTAGCGGGAGCGGACGAGCAGTACTTC. Translated, it gives CSARVYLAGADEQYF.